The sequence of this T cell receptor (beta chain) was determined in a study of T cell responses to AZD1222 COVID-19 vaccine (dated by TCRdb to 2020 to 2023). With regard to the full study: A total of under 250 trial participants underwent TCR sequencing, of whom about 200 had received two doses of AZD1222 and 26 had received two doses of the MenACWY control vaccine. Trial participants were enrolled by age into 18-55, 56-69 and 70-plus year subgroups, with around 140, 26 and 57 TCR-sequenced participants respectively.

The time point label here, explained by the study, means: about 28 days (+/-7) after the second vaccine dose. Taken with the paper, the label for treatment or condition translates to: meningococcal conjugate vaccine given as trial control. Vaccinee samples came from UK trials COV001 and COV002, including a single-blind randomized controlled phase 2/3 trial of AZD1222 (ChAdOx1 nCoV-19) in healthy adults. Trial participant PBMC samples were collected at day 0 and day 28 after the second dose for TCRbeta chain sequencing. V drops 3 bases and J drops 3 bases, leaving 8 bases in between. Based on the germline V gene (reference sequence), the CDR1 and CDR2 sequences are LNHNV and YYDKDF. The CDR3 sequence holds 13 residues, the cysteine and phenylalanine included. Just CDR3 DNA is preserved here, 39 bases in frame from base 1. As to this clone: No cognate antigen has been identified for it. The record has no base qualities; no much larger clone is one base away.

Paper-wide results and their limitations: Most participants were white British and females outnumbered males, and the authors suggested that clonal diversity may have been underestimated. Because no samples from the day 14 peak response were available, repertoires could be characterized only after the peak T cell response. Only five or six AZD1222 recipients were SARS-CoV-2 seropositive at baseline, limiting conclusions about previously exposed vaccinees. CD4 TCRs associated with the vaccine covered the entire spike protein, and the dominant responses were in regions 160-218 and 743-854. Reportedly, close to half of the unique spike-specific TCRs recognized epitopes lying outside the regions that are mutated in the B.1.351 and B.1.1.7 variants. In the small 56-69-year group, the increase in depth fell short of significance, most likely because of low power. After two AZD1222 doses, spike-specific TCR breadth and depth were significantly higher than at day 0 and than in MenACWY recipients.

The CDR3 regions of human TCRbeta chains were analyzed by immunosequencing. Regarding the original processing steps: Repertoire TCRs were matched against a reference library of SARS-CoV-2-specific TCRs generated with the MIRA antigen-specificity platform. Breadth was defined as the fraction of unique TCRs that were SARS-CoV-2-associated. Depth was defined as the fraction of total T cells that were SARS-CoV-2-associated. Using the MIRA data, every spike-specific TCR was mapped to the spike region that the TCR reacted to and assigned to either a CD4 or a CD8 class. Log10-transformed breadth and depth values were compared by one-way ANOVA with Sidak's multiple comparisons tests. What TCRdb holds here is the immuneACCESS table cut down to in-frame rearrangements. Part of the clones is not present; checked against another copy, under half of the missing clones reflect an unresolved V gene, and the others are unexplained. The V and J calls and the clone size are those of that table, but D and trimming were determined from the DNA. This sample lists around 130,000 clones; 80% to 95% were detected once. The ten largest clonotypes hold over 4% of the sample.

The chain joins TRBV15 to TRBJ1-1; there is no confident call for the D gene. The starting material was peripheral blood, obtained 28 days after the second dose of the MenACWY control vaccine. The TCR was taken from an adult who received the MenACWY meningococcal vaccine as a control. The sequence in DNA is TGTGCCACCAGCAGGACAAGGGACACTGAAGCTTTCTTT. It encodes CATSRTRDTEAFF.